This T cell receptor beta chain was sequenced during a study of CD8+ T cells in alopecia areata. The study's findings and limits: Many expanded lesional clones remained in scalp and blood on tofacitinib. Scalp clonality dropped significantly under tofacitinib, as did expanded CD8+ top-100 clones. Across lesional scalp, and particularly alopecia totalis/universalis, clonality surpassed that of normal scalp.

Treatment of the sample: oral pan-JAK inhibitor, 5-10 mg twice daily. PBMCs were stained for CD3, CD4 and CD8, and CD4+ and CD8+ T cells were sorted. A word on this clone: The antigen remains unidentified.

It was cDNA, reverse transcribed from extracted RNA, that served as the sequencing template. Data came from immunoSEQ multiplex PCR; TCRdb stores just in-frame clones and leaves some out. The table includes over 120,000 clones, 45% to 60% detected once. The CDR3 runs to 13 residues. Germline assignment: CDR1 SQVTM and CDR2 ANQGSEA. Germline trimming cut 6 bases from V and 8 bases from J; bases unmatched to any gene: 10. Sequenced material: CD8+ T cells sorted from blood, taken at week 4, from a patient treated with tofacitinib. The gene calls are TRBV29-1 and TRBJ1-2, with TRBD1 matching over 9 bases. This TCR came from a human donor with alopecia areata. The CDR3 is CSVDLQGARGYTF. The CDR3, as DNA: TGCAGCGTCGACCTACAGGGGGCGCGAGGCTACACCTTC. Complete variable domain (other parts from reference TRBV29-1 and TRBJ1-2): SAVISQKPSRDICQRGTSLTIQCQVDSQVTMMFWYRQQPGQSLTLIATANQGSEATYESGFVIDKFPISRPNLTFSTLTVSNMSPEDSSIYLCSVDLQGARGYTFGSGTRLTVV.